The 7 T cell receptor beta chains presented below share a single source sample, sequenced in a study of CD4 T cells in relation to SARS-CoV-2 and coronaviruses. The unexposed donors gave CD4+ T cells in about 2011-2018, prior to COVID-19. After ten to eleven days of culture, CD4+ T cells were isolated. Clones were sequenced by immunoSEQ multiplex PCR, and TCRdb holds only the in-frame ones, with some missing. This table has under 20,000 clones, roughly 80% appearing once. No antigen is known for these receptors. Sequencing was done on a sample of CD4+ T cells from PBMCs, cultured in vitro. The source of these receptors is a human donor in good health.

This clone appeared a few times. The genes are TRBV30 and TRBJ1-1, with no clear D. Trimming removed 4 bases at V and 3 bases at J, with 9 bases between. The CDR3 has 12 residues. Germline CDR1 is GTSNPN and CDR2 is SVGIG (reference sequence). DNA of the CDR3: TGTGCCTGGACTTCAGACTACACTGAAGCTTTCTTT. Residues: CAWTSDYTEAFF.

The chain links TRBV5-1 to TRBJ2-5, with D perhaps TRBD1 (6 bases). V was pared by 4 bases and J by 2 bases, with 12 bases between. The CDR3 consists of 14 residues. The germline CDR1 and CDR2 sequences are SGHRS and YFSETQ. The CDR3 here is CASSSGQPQETQYF. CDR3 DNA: TGCGCCAGCAGCAGTGGACAGCCTCAAGAGACCCAGTACTTC.

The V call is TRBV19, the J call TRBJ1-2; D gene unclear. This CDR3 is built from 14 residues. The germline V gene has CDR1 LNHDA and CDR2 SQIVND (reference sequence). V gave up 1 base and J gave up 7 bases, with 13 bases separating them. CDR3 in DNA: TGTGCCAGTAGTATAGGAGAGGGCAGGTTTGGCTACACCTTC. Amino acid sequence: CASSIGEGRFGYTF.

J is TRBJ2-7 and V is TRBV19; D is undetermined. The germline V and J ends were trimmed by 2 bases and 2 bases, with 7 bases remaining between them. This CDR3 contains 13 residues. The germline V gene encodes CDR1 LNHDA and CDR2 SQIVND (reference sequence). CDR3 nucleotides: TGTGCCAGTAGTATACGGGCGACCTACGAGCAGTACTTC. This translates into CASSIRATYEQYF.

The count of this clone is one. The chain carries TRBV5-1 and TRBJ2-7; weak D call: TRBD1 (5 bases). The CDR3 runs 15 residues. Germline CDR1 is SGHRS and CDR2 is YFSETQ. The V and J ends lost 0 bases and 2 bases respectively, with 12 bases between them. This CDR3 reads CASSLGQTAAYEQYF. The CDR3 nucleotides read TGCGCCAGCAGCTTGGGACAGACGGCCGCCTACGAGCAGTACTTC.

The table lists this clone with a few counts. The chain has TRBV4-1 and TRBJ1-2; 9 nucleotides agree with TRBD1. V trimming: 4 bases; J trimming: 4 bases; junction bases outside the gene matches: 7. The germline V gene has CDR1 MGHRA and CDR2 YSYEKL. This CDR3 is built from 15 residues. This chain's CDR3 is CASSPGTGIGYGYTF. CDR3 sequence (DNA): TGCGCCAGCAGCCCTGGGACAGGGATTGGCTATGGCTACACCTTC.

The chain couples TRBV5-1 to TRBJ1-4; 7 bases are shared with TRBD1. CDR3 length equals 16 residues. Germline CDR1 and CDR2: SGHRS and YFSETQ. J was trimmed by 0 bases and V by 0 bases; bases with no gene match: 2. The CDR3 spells CASSLAGGATNEKLFF. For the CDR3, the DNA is TGCGCCAGCAGCTTGGCAGGGGGAGCAACTAATGAAAAACTGTTTTTT.